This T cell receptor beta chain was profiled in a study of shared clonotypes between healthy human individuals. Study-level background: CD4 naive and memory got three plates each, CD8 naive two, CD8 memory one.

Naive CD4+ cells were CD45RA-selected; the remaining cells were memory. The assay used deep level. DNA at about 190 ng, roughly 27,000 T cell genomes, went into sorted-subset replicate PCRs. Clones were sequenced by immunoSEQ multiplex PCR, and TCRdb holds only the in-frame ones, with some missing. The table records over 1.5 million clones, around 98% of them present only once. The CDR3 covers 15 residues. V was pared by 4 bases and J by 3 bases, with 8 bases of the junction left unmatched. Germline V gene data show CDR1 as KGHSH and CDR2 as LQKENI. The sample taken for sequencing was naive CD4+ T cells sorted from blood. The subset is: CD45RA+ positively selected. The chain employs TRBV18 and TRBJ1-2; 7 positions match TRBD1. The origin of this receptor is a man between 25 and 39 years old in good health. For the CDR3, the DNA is TGTGCCAGCTCACATAAGACAGGGTGGCACTATGGCTACACCTTC. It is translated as CASSHKTGWHYGYTF.